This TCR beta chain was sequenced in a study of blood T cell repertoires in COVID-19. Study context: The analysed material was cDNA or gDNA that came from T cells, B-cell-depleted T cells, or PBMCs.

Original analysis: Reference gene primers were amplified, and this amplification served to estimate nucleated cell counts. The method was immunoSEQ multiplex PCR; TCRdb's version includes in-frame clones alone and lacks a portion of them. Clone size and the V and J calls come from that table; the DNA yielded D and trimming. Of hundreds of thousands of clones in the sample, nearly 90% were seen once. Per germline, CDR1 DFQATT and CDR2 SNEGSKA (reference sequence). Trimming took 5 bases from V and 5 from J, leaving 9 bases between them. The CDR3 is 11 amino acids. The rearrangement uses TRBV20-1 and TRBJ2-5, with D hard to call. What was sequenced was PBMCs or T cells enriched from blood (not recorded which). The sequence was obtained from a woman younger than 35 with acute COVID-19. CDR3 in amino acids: CSASSEETQYF. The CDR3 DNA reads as TGCAGTGCTTCATCCGAGGAGACCCAGTACTTC.